The rows below give T cell receptor beta chains drawn from one sample of a study of TIL therapy for anti-PD-1-resistant metastatic lung cancer. Assay: immunoSEQ multiplex PCR; the TCRdb copy retains only in-frame clones and omits some. The sample lists 50,000 or so clones; about 80% were seen once. This material consisted of blood, taken at baseline. The receptors were gathered from a woman aged 30 to 85 with non-small cell lung cancer. Each CDR3 is given without its conserved first and last residue. The order of the fields is clone size, J gene, V gene, CDR3 protein. Rows give clone size only sometimes, using once, few, many, or a class for an expanded clone.

abundance: .; j_gene: TRBJ2-5; v_gene: TRBV7-3; CDR3aa: ASSPQGGSETQY
abundance: .; j_gene: TRBJ1-6; v_gene: TRBV4-1; CDR3aa: ASSQGGSNNSPLH
abundance: few; j_gene: TRBJ2-2; v_gene: TRBV4-2; CDR3aa: ASSQGRTGSNTGELF
abundance: .; j_gene: TRBJ2-5; v_gene: TRBV7-3; CDR3aa: ASSLQGLETQY
abundance: once; j_gene: TRBJ1-2; v_gene: TRBV19; CDR3aa: ASSMAGAPNYGYT
abundance: .; j_gene: TRBJ2-7; v_gene: TRBV19; CDR3aa: ASSIDRGELLYEQY
abundance: .; j_gene: TRBJ1-1; v_gene: TRBV11-2; CDR3aa: ASSLGGNPGLEAF
abundance: .; j_gene: TRBJ2-1; v_gene: TRBV10-2; CDR3aa: ASGPDRVSYNEQF
abundance: once; j_gene: TRBJ1-4; v_gene: TRBV5-1; CDR3aa: ASSVGQGAPLSNEKLF
abundance: .; j_gene: TRBJ2-1; v_gene: TRBV4-2; CDR3aa: ASSQDRLYNEQF
abundance: .; j_gene: TRBJ2-3; v_gene: TRBV5-5; CDR3aa: ASSFNSGDTQY
abundance: many; j_gene: TRBJ1-1; v_gene: TRBV2; CDR3aa: ASGRGDTEAF
abundance: .; j_gene: TRBJ2-3; v_gene: TRBV2; CDR3aa: ASRETSGGGDTQY
abundance: few; j_gene: TRBJ2-7; v_gene: TRBV29-1; CDR3aa: SVIDGYEQY
abundance: .; j_gene: TRBJ1-2; v_gene: TRBV7-2; CDR3aa: ASSLARGQGYGYT
abundance: .; j_gene: TRBJ1-4; v_gene: TRBV14; CDR3aa: ASSQEAPPGRIEKLF